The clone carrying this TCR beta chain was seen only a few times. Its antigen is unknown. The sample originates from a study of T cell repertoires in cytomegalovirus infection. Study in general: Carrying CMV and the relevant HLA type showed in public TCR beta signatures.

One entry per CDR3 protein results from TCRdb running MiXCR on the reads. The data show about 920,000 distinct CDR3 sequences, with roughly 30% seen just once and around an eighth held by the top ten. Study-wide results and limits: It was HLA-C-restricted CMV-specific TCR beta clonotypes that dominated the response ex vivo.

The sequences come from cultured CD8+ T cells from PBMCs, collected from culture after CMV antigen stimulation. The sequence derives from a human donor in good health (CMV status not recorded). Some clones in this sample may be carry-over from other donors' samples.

The CDR3 is CSAITGSGKNEQFF. As DNA, the CDR3 is TGCAGTGCCATTACAGGGAGTGGAAAAAATGAGCAGTTCTTC. V is TRBV20-1 and J is TRBJ2-1, with TRBD1 as a possible D gene (6 bases). V was pared by 6 bases and J by 7 bases, with 19 bases between. The CDR3 is made up of 14 amino acids. In germline, CDR1 is DFQATT, CDR2 SNEGSKA (reference sequence).